The 25 T cell receptor beta chains reported below all come from one sample, sequenced in a study of blood T cell repertoires in COVID-19. Sequenced by immunoSEQ multiplex PCR; TCRdb stores in-frame clones only, minus some. The sample comprises more than 150,000 clones, 78% of which are singletons, and roughly 13% rests with the top ten. The sample comprised peripheral blood. Receptors were obtained from a woman older than 75 with acute or convalescent COVID-19.

This chain connects TRBV7-2 to TRBJ1-6; 7 bases align to TRBD1. Per germline, CDR1 SGHTA and CDR2 FQGNSA. V was pared by 5 bases and J by 6 bases, with 4 bases of the junction left unmatched. There are 14 residues in the CDR3. The DNA for the CDR3 is TGTGCCAGCAGCCTTCAGGGGGGTAATTCACCCCTCCACTTT. It codes for CASSLQGGNSPLHF.

This chain uses TRBV13 with TRBJ2-5; TRBD2 matches at 8 bases. This CDR3 has 16 amino acids. Germline-derived CDR1 and CDR2 are PRHDT and FYEKMQ (reference sequence). The J segment lost 6 bases and the V segment lost 5 bases, leaving 14 bases of the junction unmatched. The CDR3 bases are TGTGCCAGCAGCCCCGAACCCGTGAGCGGGAGAAAGACCCAGTACTTC. It yields the protein CASSPEPVSGRKTQYF.

V usage is TRBV5-5 and J usage is TRBJ2-3; 7 nucleotides agree with TRBD1. In germline, CDR1 is SGHKS, CDR2 YYEKEE (reference sequence). The CDR3 is 17 residues long. The V and J ends lost 4 bases and 6 bases, in that order; junction bases with no gene match: 17. The DNA for the CDR3 is TGTGCCAGCAGCCATGGGGTGGGACAGCCCCGAGGGGATACGCAGTATTTT. It codes for CASSHGVGQPRGDTQYF. Full variable domain (missing parts from reference TRBV5-5 and TRBJ2-3): DAGVTQSPTHLIKTRGQQVTLRCSPISGHKSVSWYQQVLGQGPQFIFQYYEKEERGRGNFPDRFSARQFPNYSSELNVNALLLGDSALYLCASSHGVGQPRGDTQYFGPGTRLTVL.

The CDR3 DNA is TGTGCCAGCAGAGCGGATAATTCACCCCTCCACTTT. Translating gives CASRADNSPLHF. The rearrangement joins TRBV2 to TRBJ1-6; unclear D gene. V was clipped by 6 bases and J by 5 bases, with 5 bases between them. This CDR3 contains 12 residues. CDR1 and CDR2 (germline): SNHLY, FYNNEI.

Here the CDR3 reads CASSSGQNTGELFF. CDR3 DNA sequence: TGTGCCAGCAGCTCGGGACAGAACACCGGGGAGCTGTTTTTT. The chain recombines TRBV7-2 with TRBJ2-2; tentatively, D is TRBD1 (6 bases). The length of the CDR3 is 14 residues. V gave up 4 bases and J gave up 1 base, with 7 bases separating them. Germline CDR1 SGHTA, CDR2 FQGNSA.

This chain links TRBV6-5 with TRBJ2-5; weak D call: TRBD2 (6 bases). Deletions cut 7 bases from V and 6 bases from J, with 18 bases between. Germline assignment: CDR1 MNHEY and CDR2 SVGAGI. The CDR3 runs 14 residues. The chain's CDR3 is CASMGGSSRQTQYF. DNA for the CDR3: TGTGCCAGCATGGGGGGATCCTCGCGGCAGACCCAGTACTTC.

CDR3 region: CASSLKASGGSFYNEQFF. The CDR3 DNA reads TGTGCCAGCAGTTTAAAGGCTAGCGGGGGGTCCTTCTACAATGAGCAGTTCTTC. This chain uses TRBV27 with TRBJ2-1; 11 nucleotides agree with TRBD2. V dropped 2 bases and J dropped 3; count of bases not matched to a gene: 9. The CDR3 runs 18 residues. Germline CDR1 is MNHEY and CDR2 is SMNVEV (reference sequence).

The rearrangement links TRBV3-1 (or the pseudogene TRBV3-2) to TRBJ1-1; D ambiguous. Germline-derived CDR1 and CDR2 are LGHDT and YNNKEL (reference sequence). V was trimmed by 5 bases and J by 1 base, leaving 8 bases between them. The length of the CDR3 is 13 residues. The CDR3 loop reads CASSVTRNTEAFF. Here the CDR3 DNA reads TGTGCCAGCAGCGTCACCAGGAACACTGAAGCTTTCTTT.

This clone was detected only a few times. The chain joins TRBV5-5 to TRBJ1-5; 7 bases align to TRBD1. V shed 0 bases and J 6 bases; nucleotides not matched to a gene: 6. The germline V gene has CDR1 SGHKS and CDR2 YYEKEE (reference sequence). CDR3 length: 15 residues. The CDR3 DNA reads TGTGCCAGCAGCTTGGGGGCAGGGGGTACTCAGCCCCAGCATTTT. It yields the protein CASSLGAGGTQPQHF.

The V and J genes are TRBV2 and TRBJ2-7; 9 nucleotides match TRBD2. The ends lost 5 bases at V and 7 bases at J; junction bases unmatched: 9. This CDR3 spans 14 amino acids. From germline, CDR1 is SNHLY and CDR2 FYNNEI. CDR3 loop: CASSNGGRAGEQYF. Here the CDR3 DNA reads TGTGCCAGCAGTAACGGCGGGAGGGCCGGGGAGCAGTACTTC.

J is TRBJ2-7 and V is TRBV7-9; 8 bases are a match to TRBD1. CDR3 length: 16 amino acids. Germline CDR1 is SEHNR and CDR2 is FQNEAQ (reference sequence). V lost 0 bases and J lost 4; bases outside the gene matches: 8. DNA of the CDR3: TGTGCCAGCAGCTTAGCCAGGGGGCAAGGAGTGTACGAGCAGTACTTC. Protein: CASSLARGQGVYEQYF.

This chain links TRBV6-5 with TRBJ1-2, with D hard to call. V dropped 6 bases and J dropped 5 bases, with 13 bases sitting between them. This CDR3 contains 13 residues. Germline lookup yields CDR1 MNHEY and CDR2 SVGAGI. The CDR3, as DNA: TGTGCCAGCAGGCCTGGCGGGGATTATGGCTACACCTTC. Residues: CASRPGGDYGYTF.

The chain combines TRBV29-1 with TRBJ1-5; 7 nucleotides line up with TRBD1. Trimming removed 4 bases from V and 3 bases from J; junction bases left unmatched: 3. The CDR3 loop spans 13 amino acids. Germline assignment: CDR1 SQVTM and CDR2 ANQGSEA. CDR3 sequence: CSVGDRVNQPQHF. The CDR3 bases are TGCAGCGTTGGGGACAGAGTCAATCAGCCCCAGCATTTT.

The gene calls are TRBV6-5 and TRBJ1-6, with D perhaps TRBD1 (6 bases). Trimming left V 11 bases short and J 10 bases short, with 15 bases between. The CDR3 is 12 residues long. In germline, CDR1 is MNHEY, CDR2 SVGAGI. CDR3 amino acids: CASQGARSPLHF. The CDR3 bases are TGTGCCTCACAGGGAGCAAGATCACCCCTCCACTTT.

This clone appeared a few times. The rearrangement joins TRBV23-1 to TRBJ1-2; weak D call: TRBD1 (5 bases). TRBV23-1 is given ORF status, its function remaining uncertain. This CDR3 region has 17 residues. V dropped 6 bases and J dropped 4 bases, with 24 bases sitting between them. The CDR3, as DNA: TGCGCCAGCAGCCTGAGGCAGGGATCATACTGGAGCTATGGCTACACCTTC. As protein: CASSLRQGSYWSYGYTF.

V gene TRBV30 combines with J gene TRBJ1-6; perhaps TRBD1 as D (6 bases). Between the trimmed V and J ends, which lost 1 base and 6 bases, there was a span of 7 bases. CDR1 and CDR2 (germline): GTSNPN, SVGIG (reference sequence). This CDR3 is built from 13 residues. The DNA for the CDR3 is TGTGCCTGGAGTGCGGACAGTAATTCACCCCTCCACTTT. Amino acids: CAWSADSNSPLHF.

J is TRBJ2-1 and V is TRBV19; the D gene is possibly TRBD1 (6 bases). Germline V lookup: CDR1 LNHDA, CDR2 SQIVND (reference sequence). The CDR3 totals 15 residues. Trimming took 5 bases from V and 7 from J, leaving 18 bases between them. This CDR3 reads CASSVQRQARNEQFF. CDR3 sequence (DNA): TGTGCCAGTAGTGTCCAAAGACAGGCGAGGAATGAGCAGTTCTTC.

The chain joins TRBV12-5 to TRBJ2-1, with 13 bases fitting TRBD2. Germline CDR1 is LGHNT and CDR2 is FRNRAP. Trimming took 4 bases from V and 8 from J; bases not matched to a gene: 8. CDR3 length: 16 residues. DNA for the CDR3: TGTGCTAGTGGTTCAAATCGACTAGCGGGAGGCCATGAGCAGTTCTTC. As protein: CASGSNRLAGGHEQFF.

The chain couples TRBV27 to TRBJ2-7, with TRBD2 matching over 10 bases. This CDR3 comprises 15 residues. The V and J ends lost 4 bases and 9 bases, in that order; junction bases with no gene match: 12. Germline loops: CDR1 MNHEY, CDR2 SMNVEV (reference sequence). The CDR3 loop reads CASSYSGTSEKGQYF. In DNA, the CDR3 is TGTGCCAGCAGTTACTCCGGGACTAGCGAAAAAGGGCAGTACTTC.

The chain has TRBV14 and TRBJ2-7; 7 bases fit TRBD2. Losses at the gene ends were 4 bases for V and 2 bases for J; bases not matched to a gene: 14. Germline V gives CDR1 SGHDN, CDR2 FVKESK. CDR3 length: 17 amino acids. For the CDR3, the DNA is TGTGCCAGCAGCCTACGCTTCTGGGGGGGAGGCACCTACGAGCAGTACTTC. Its protein product is CASSLRFWGGGTYEQYF.

The V gene is TRBV3-1 (or the pseudogene TRBV3-2), the J gene TRBJ2-5; 7 bases line up with TRBD2. Germline assignment: CDR1 LGHDT and CDR2 YNNKEL (reference sequence). The length of the CDR3 is 13 residues. The trim removed 6 bases at V and 7 bases at J, leaving 8 bases unmatched. The CDR3 bases are TGTGCCAGCAGACGGAGTTTAGCGGGGACCCAGTACTTC. Protein: CASRRSLAGTQYF.

V usage is TRBV4-2 and J usage is TRBJ1-4; D is unclear. Trimming took 4 bases from V and 8 from J, leaving 17 bases between them. CDR3 length: 15 residues. Germline V gene data show CDR1 as LGHNA and CDR2 as YNFKEQ. This CDR3 reads CASSRIRGIGEKLFF. CDR3 DNA sequence: TGTGCCAGCAGCCGAATTAGAGGGATTGGGGAAAAACTGTTTTTT.

J is TRBJ1-3 and V is TRBV3-1 (or the pseudogene TRBV3-2); 8 positions agree with TRBD1. Trimming removed 5 bases from V and 2 bases from J; junction bases left unmatched: 2. Germline V gene sequence: CDR1 LGHDT, CDR2 YNNKEL (reference sequence). The CDR3 is made up of 14 amino acids. CDR3 loop: CASSSDRAGNTIYF. Here the CDR3 DNA reads TGTGCCAGCAGCTCGGACAGGGCTGGAAACACCATATATTTT.

V usage is TRBV12-3 or TRBV12-4 and J usage is TRBJ2-1; 7 positions match TRBD2. This CDR3 region has 13 residues. V lost 3 bases and J lost 14; bases outside the gene matches: 10. In nucleotides, the CDR3 is TGTGCCAGCAGTTTTGGCGGGAGCGGAGGGGAGTTCTTC. Translated: CASSFGGSGGEFF.

J is TRBJ2-1 and V is TRBV11-2; possible D gene TRBD2, 7 bases. CDR3 length: 14 amino acids. V was shortened by 1 base and J by 7 bases, with 11 bases between the two germline ends. The V gene's germline CDR1 is SGHAT and CDR2 FQNNGV. The CDR3 sequence is CASSLVGGRNEQFF. The DNA for the CDR3 is TGTGCCAGCAGCTTAGTGGGGGGGCGAAATGAGCAGTTCTTC.